This TCR beta chain was documented in a study of cytomegalovirus exposure and HLA in healthy donors. Study-level background: The study's early data release held roughly 91 million unique TCRs from HLA-typed donors. Study conclusions and caveats: Cytomegalovirus-associated status was assigned to some 180 TCR beta chains. Some public TCRs appeared in many individuals, while most sequences were rare.

Comment on this clone: The target antigen is unknown.

Nominally healthy donors provided the samples, though records likely missed some immune exposures. CDR3 length equals 13 residues. CDR1 and CDR2 from the germline V gene are SNHLY and FYNNEI. V lost 8 bases to trimming and J lost 4 bases, with 14 bases between them. The primer mix had 60 Vbeta and 13 Jbeta primers. Clones were read by immunoSEQ multiplex PCR, and TCRdb kept only the in-frame ones, dropping some. Here the sample spans about 110,000 clones, 74% being singletons. The clonotype comes from a man aged 45-65 years in good health and CMV-seropositive. V gene TRBV2 combines with J gene TRBJ1-1, with D possibly being TRBD1 (6 bases). Sequenced: PBMCs. The CDR3 here is CASGRGSLTEAFF. CDR3 DNA: TGTGCCAGCGGGAGGGGGAGCCTCACTGAAGCTTTCTTT.